This entry concerns a single T cell receptor (beta chain). The antigen is undetermined. The data are from a study of CD8 T cells in Susac syndrome. With random hexamers, about 0.5 to 1 ug RNA was reverse transcribed. MiXCR was run by TCRdb on the immunoSEQ multiplex PCR reads, yielding one entry per CDR3 protein. The table shows 200,000 to 300,000 distinct CDR3 sequences, with 90% to 95% occurring only once. Losses at the gene ends were 4 bases for V and 8 bases for J; bases not matched to a gene: 7. The CDR3 loop spans 14 amino acids. Points from the study as a whole: The authors acknowledged that the study's TCR sequencing and HLA analysis involved relatively few individuals.

The sequenced sample consisted of CD4+ T cells from PBMCs. This clonotype originated in a human donor with multiple sclerosis. The chain joins TRBV12-3 or TRBV12-4 to TRBJ1-4; TRBD1 aligns across 7 bases. CDR3 coding DNA: TGTGCCAGCAGTTCCCAGGGGGTGGGGGAAAAACTGTTTTTT. This sequence encodes CASSSQGVGEKLFF.